One and the same sample provided the 32 T cell receptor beta chains below, sequenced in a study of CD8 T cells in ankylosing spondylitis (TCRdb year 2017). Overall study results and their limits: A TCR beta motif made up of several highly homologous amino acid variants appeared to be characteristic of blood from ankylosing spondylitis patients.

Library preparation used 5' RACE. Sequencing used an Illumina HiSeq 2500. The public reads were reanalyzed by TCRdb: fastp trimming at Q25, MiXCR alignment, in-frame beta chains only. All rows with the same CDR3 protein become a single entry with the most common DNA and genes. Present in this sample are about 220,000 distinct CDR3 sequences, around 16% of which were seen just once. Together, the top ten hold about two fifths of the sample. No cognate antigen is known for these TCRs. Material: blood, either unsorted or a sorted T cell fraction (not recorded which). Source of these receptors: a male donor with ankylosing spondylitis.

This clonotype has a count of ten or more. The J gene is TRBJ2-2, the V gene TRBV29-1, with 7 bases fitting TRBD1. Trimming cost V 2 bases and J 4 bases; bases outside gene matches: 7. The CDR3 contains 15 residues. From germline, CDR1 is SQVTM and CDR2 ANQGSEA. This chain's CDR3 is CSVERWDRGTGELFF. CDR3 nucleotide sequence: TGCAGCGTTGAACGTTGGGACAGAGGCACCGGGGAGCTGTTTTTT.

The rearrangement joins TRBV27 to TRBJ1-1, with 8 positions matching TRBD1. Germline CDR1 is MNHEY and CDR2 is SMNVEV (reference sequence). J lost 4 bases, V lost 5 bases, and 6 bases had no gene match. This CDR3 spans 14 amino acids. The CDR3 DNA is TGTGCCAGCAGTCCACGACAGGGGTCCACTGAAGCTTTCTTT. Protein sequence: CASSPRQGSTEAFF.

This chain links TRBV27 with TRBJ2-3; 8 bases line up with TRBD2. The CDR3 consists of 17 residues. The germline V gene encodes CDR1 MNHEY and CDR2 SMNVEV (reference sequence). Losses at the gene ends were 6 bases for V and 1 base for J; bases not matched to a gene: 12. The CDR3 loop is CASSAGLVLGRTDTQYF. DNA of the CDR3: TGTGCCAGCAGCGCGGGACTAGTTCTCGGGCGCACAGATACGCAGTATTTT.

The chain recombines TRBV6-5 with TRBJ2-2; D not resolved. The CDR3 length is 16 residues. V lost 0 bases, J lost 6 bases, and 14 bases lay in between. The germline V gene encodes CDR1 MNHEY and CDR2 SVGAGI. CDR3 in amino acids: CASSYSISDGSGELFF. The CDR3 bases are TGTGCCAGCAGTTACTCGATCAGCGACGGTTCCGGGGAGCTGTTTTTT.

This clonotype was found a few times. The chain joins TRBV27 to TRBJ1-1; D is ambiguous. Germline V gene sequence: CDR1 MNHEY, CDR2 SMNVEV (reference sequence). This CDR3 region has 14 residues. V was cut by 3 bases and J by 0 bases, with 8 bases left in between. The CDR3 DNA sequence: TGTGCCAGCAGTTTCACAACTATGAACACTGAAGCTTTCTTT. This gives the protein CASSFTTMNTEAFF.

This clonotype has more than one count but fewer than ten. The chain is built from TRBV20-1 and TRBJ2-1; 7 bases are a match to TRBD1. Trimming cost V 5 bases and J 0 bases; bases outside gene matches: 7. Germline loops: CDR1 DFQATT, CDR2 SNEGSKA (reference sequence). The CDR3 totals 15 residues. The DNA of the CDR3 is TGCAGTGCTTATGGTCGGGACAGCTCCTACAATGAGCAGTTCTTC. Translation: CSAYGRDSSYNEQFF.

This rearrangement joins TRBV4-2 to TRBJ1-2; D ambiguous. This CDR3 is built from 16 residues. V lost 6 bases and J lost 4, with 21 bases in between. Germline lookup yields CDR1 LGHNA and CDR2 YNFKEQ. CDR3: CASSLWKDGSIYGYTF. DNA of the CDR3: TGTGCCAGCAGTCTATGGAAAGACGGATCCATCTATGGCTACACCTTC.

Details on this clonotype: One end of the junction does not line up with germline, which may come from a read error. The chain combines TRBV12-3 or TRBV12-4 with TRBJ2-7, with no clear D. The CDR3 extends over 18 amino acids. The CDR3 protein is CAISPTEIDSPLSYEQYF. The CDR3 coding sequence is TGTGCCATCAGTCCCACCGAGATCGACTCGCCCCTCTCCTACGAGCAGTACTTC.

The chain carries TRBV5-1 and TRBJ2-7; possibly TRBD1 for D (6 bases). With 1 base removed from V and 3 bases from J, the gap between germline ends came to 11 bases. Per germline, CDR1 SGHRS and CDR2 YFSETQ. This CDR3 contains 14 residues. CDR3 nucleotide sequence: TGCGCCAGCAGCTTGTGGGGGCAGCACTACGAGCAGTACTTC. Translation gives CASSLWGQHYEQYF. Full variable domain (missing parts from reference TRBV5-1 and TRBJ2-7): KAGVTQTPRYLIKTRGQQVTLSCSPISGHRSVSWYQQTPGQGLQFLFEYFSETQRNKGNFPGRFSGRQFSNSRSEMNVSTLELGDSALYLCASSLWGQHYEQYFGPGTRLTVT.

This clonotype turned up a few times. V is TRBV5-1 and J is TRBJ2-7, with a weak D call TRBD1 (6 bases). V lost 8 bases and J 0 bases, leaving 15 bases between the germline ends. The CDR3 is 14 amino acids. Germline values: CDR1 SGHRS, CDR2 YFSETQ. The chain's CDR3 is CASPRDTSSYEQYF. The CDR3 coding sequence is TGCGCCAGTCCCCGGGACACGAGCTCCTACGAGCAGTACTTC.

This clonotype was counted only a few times. V is TRBV7-9 and J is TRBJ2-7, with D possibly TRBD2 on 5 matching bases. The CDR3 contains 11 residues. Germline V CDR1 and CDR2: SEHNR, FQNEAQ (reference sequence). V gave up 5 bases and J gave up 6 bases, with 8 bases separating them. The CDR3 region has the DNA TGTGCCAGCAGCGTCGGGGTCGAGCAGTACTTC. Encoded protein: CASSVGVEQYF.

Only a few counts were recorded for this clonotype. This chain links TRBV20-1 with TRBJ2-1; D uncertain. The CDR3 is made up of 13 amino acids. Deletions cut 3 bases from V and 2 bases from J, with 8 bases between. CDR1 and CDR2 from the germline V gene are DFQATT and SNEGSKA (reference sequence). The CDR3 DNA sequence: TGCAGTGCTAGCTACAGCCCCTACAATGAGCAGTTCTTC. This encodes CSASYSPYNEQFF.

The rearrangement uses TRBV5-1 and TRBJ2-5; D remains ambiguous. The V end was cut by 0 bases, the J end by 1 base, with 10 bases between. Germline V gene lookup returns CDR1 SGHRS and CDR2 YFSETQ. The CDR3 has 15 residues. The CDR3: CASSLEGRAQETQYF. The CDR3 DNA is TGCGCCAGCAGCTTGGAGGGTAGGGCCCAAGAGACCCAGTACTTC.

The rearrangement links TRBV6-1 to TRBJ1-2; D not resolved. The CDR3 runs 13 residues. Germline-derived CDR1 and CDR2 are MNHNS and SASEGT. Trimming stripped 5 bases from V and 2 bases from J, with 9 bases between. CDR3 in DNA: TGTGCCAGCAGTAGACCAACGAACTATGGCTACACCTTC. This codes for CASSRPTNYGYTF.

This clonotype was seen a handful of times. This chain joins TRBV9 and TRBJ2-1; 7 nucleotides match TRBD2. Trimming at V came to 6 bases and at J to 1 base, leaving 1 base not matched to a gene. Germline V gives CDR1 SGDLS, CDR2 YYNGEE. This CDR3 has 13 residues. CDR3 protein: CASTSGSYNEQFF. The DNA for the CDR3 is TGTGCCAGCACTAGCGGTTCCTACAATGAGCAGTTCTTC.

The rearrangement links TRBV19 to TRBJ2-7; D may match TRBD1 or TRBD2 (6 bases each). V lost 7 bases, J lost 3 bases, and 13 bases lay in between. The CDR3 totals 13 residues. From germline, CDR1 is LNHDA and CDR2 SQIVND (reference sequence). The CDR3 DNA reads as TGTGCCAGTAAGGGGGGCAGAAGCTACGAGCAGTACTTC. This encodes CASKGGRSYEQYF.

CDR3 in DNA: TGTGCCAGTAGTACCAGGGGATCCTACAATGAGCAGTTCTTC. It yields the protein CASSTRGSYNEQFF. The chain links TRBV19 to TRBJ2-1, with a tentative D call TRBD1 (6 bases). The length of the CDR3 is 14 residues. Trimming took off 4 bases at V and 1 base at J, with 8 bases between the two ends. In germline, CDR1 is LNHDA, CDR2 SQIVND (reference sequence).

This clonotype has only a few counts. The chain carries TRBV12-3 or TRBV12-4 and TRBJ1-1, with D perhaps matching TRBD1 (5 bases). Deletions cut 8 bases from V and 5 bases from J, with 15 bases between. The CDR3 sequence is 13 residues long. CDR3 sequence reads: CASSGQGSTEAFF. CDR3 sequence (DNA): TGTGCCAGCTCGGGTCAGGGCTCTACTGAAGCTTTCTTT.

V and J are TRBV24-1 and TRBJ2-1; TRBD2 aligns across 11 bases. The CDR3 totals 15 residues. Per the germline V gene, CDR1 is KGHDR and CDR2 is SFDVKD. V lost 5 bases, J lost 9 bases, and 8 bases stayed unmatched. CDR3 in amino acids: CATSGTSGSWGEQFF. DNA for the CDR3: TGTGCCACCAGTGGAACTAGCGGGAGCTGGGGTGAGCAGTTCTTC.

This clonotype has a handful of counts. The chain couples TRBV6-5 to TRBJ1-1; weak D call: TRBD1 (5 bases). The V and J ends lost 3 bases and 3 bases respectively, with 14 bases between them. There are 15 residues in the CDR3. Germline V gene sequence: CDR1 MNHEY, CDR2 SVGAGI. The CDR3 bases are TGTGCCAGCAGTTATAAGGCAGGGTGGGACACTGAAGCTTTCTTT. Its protein is CASSYKAGWDTEAFF.

The chain is built from TRBV5-1 and TRBJ2-3, with D maybe TRBD1 (5 bases). The length of the CDR3 is 15 residues. V was pared by 2 bases and J by 5 bases, with 15 bases between. Looked up from germline, CDR1 is SGHRS and CDR2 is YFSETQ. CDR3 DNA: TGCGCCAGCAGCTTCTGGGCAGGGCAGGGAGATACGCAGTATTTT. This encodes CASSFWAGQGDTQYF.

This clonotype has only a few counts. This chain connects TRBV7-8 to TRBJ2-5; D not resolved. The CDR3 has 12 residues. Between the trimmed V and J ends, which lost 0 bases and 5 bases, there was a span of 4 bases. The germline CDR1 and CDR2 sequences are SGHVS and FQNEAQ. CDR3 sequence reads: CASSLATETQYF. CDR3 nucleotide sequence: TGTGCCAGCAGCTTAGCGACCGAGACCCAGTACTTC. Filled out from reference TRBV7-8 and TRBJ2-5, the complete variable domain reads GAGVSQSPRYKVAKRGQDVALRCDPISGHVSLFWYQQALGQGPEFLTYFQNEAQLDKSGLPSDRFFAERPEGSVSTLKIQRTQQEDSAVYLCASSLATETQYFGPGTRLLVL.

The chain uses TRBV10-3 and TRBJ2-3; D is ambiguous. With 2 bases removed from V and 5 bases from J, the gap between germline ends came to 11 bases. The germline gives CDR1 ENHRY, CDR2 SYGVKD. The CDR3 is 14 residues long. CDR3 protein: CAISEVNIEDTQYF. The DNA for the CDR3 is TGTGCCATCAGTGAGGTTAACATTGAAGATACGCAGTATTTT.

The sample holds a few counts of this clonotype. This rearrangement joins TRBV4-2 to TRBJ2-1; 7 nucleotides align to TRBD1. The CDR3 length is 16 residues. CDR1 LGHNA and CDR2 YNFKEQ come from the germline V gene. With 1 base clipped from V and 4 bases from J, the junction kept 7 bases outside the gene matches. Here the CDR3 DNA reads TGTGCCAGCAGCCAAGCCCACGGGACAGCATACAATGAGCAGTTCTTC. It specifies CASSQAHGTAYNEQFF.

This chain joins TRBV5-1 and TRBJ2-1, with D possibly being TRBD2 (6 bases). Germline V gives CDR1 SGHRS, CDR2 YFSETQ. The germline V and J ends were trimmed by 0 bases and 4 bases, with 14 bases remaining between them. This CDR3 has 16 amino acids. The CDR3 nucleotides are TGCGCCAGCAGCTTGGGGCCGGGGGATCCGTACAATGAGCAGTTCTTC. Amino acids: CASSLGPGDPYNEQFF.

This clonotype was observed a handful of times. This sequence joins TRBV12-3 or TRBV12-4 and TRBJ2-7; 9 bases fit TRBD2. The CDR3 sequence is 14 residues long. Germline trimming cut 3 bases from V and 6 bases from J; bases unmatched to any gene: 6. The CDR3 protein is CASSLASGAVEQYF. The CDR3 nucleotides read TGTGCCAGCAGTTTGGCTAGCGGGGCTGTCGAGCAGTACTTC.

The sample holds one count of this clonotype. This chain uses TRBV6-2 or TRBV6-3 with TRBJ1-4, with D unresolved. The CDR3 has 16 residues. V shed 5 bases and J shed 6 bases, with 19 bases lying between them. The germline V gene has CDR1 MNHEY and CDR2 SVGEGT. CDR3 sequence: CASSHGYDVRDEKLFF. The CDR3 region has the DNA TGTGCCAGCAGTCACGGTTATGACGTGAGGGATGAAAAACTGTTTTTT.

The chain uses TRBV7-6 and TRBJ2-7; either TRBD1 or TRBD2 may supply D (5 bases each). Germline V gene sequence: CDR1 SGHVS, CDR2 FNYEAQ. Trimming cost V 1 base and J 5 bases, with 9 bases left between them. This CDR3 comprises 13 residues. For the CDR3, the DNA is TGTGCCAGCAGCTTAGGGGGGAACAACGAGCAGTACTTC. Translating gives CASSLGGNNEQYF.

This clonotype was detected a few times. This chain connects TRBV4-1 to TRBJ2-1; D perhaps matches TRBD1 (6 bases). V lost 3 bases and J 9 bases, leaving 21 bases between the germline ends. The CDR3 sequence is 16 residues long. Per germline, CDR1 MGHRA and CDR2 YSYEKL. The CDR3 DNA sequence: TGCGCCAGCAGCCAGAAAGTGGGGGCCTACGGAGGTGAGCAGTTCTTC. Translation gives CASSQKVGAYGGEQFF.

This clonotype showed up just a few times. The V and J genes are TRBV7-2 and TRBJ2-1, with TRBD1 identical over 7 bases. The CDR3 length is 13 residues. Germline trimming cut 4 bases from V and 8 bases from J; bases unmatched to any gene: 5. From germline, CDR1 is SGHTA and CDR2 FQGNSA. CDR3 sequence: CASSWGQWDEQFF. Written as DNA, the CDR3 is TGTGCCAGCAGCTGGGGACAGTGGGATGAGCAGTTCTTC.

This clonotype was observed many times. The genes are TRBV4-1 and TRBJ2-3; the D is unclear. Trimming stripped 2 bases from V and 4 bases from J, with 19 bases between. The CDR3 covers 17 residues. The germline V gene encodes CDR1 MGHRA and CDR2 YSYEKL. DNA for the CDR3: TGCGCCAGCAGCCAAAGGGCCCTGGGCGGAGAGGCAGATACGCAGTATTTT. This gives the protein CASSQRALGGEADTQYF.

This clonotype was detected a few times. The chain combines TRBV3-1 with TRBJ2-7, with 7 bases that match TRBD2. There are 16 residues in the CDR3. The V gene end was trimmed by 0 bases and the J gene end by 0 bases; junction bases not matched to a gene: 5. The germline V gene encodes CDR1 LGHDT and CDR2 YNNKEL (reference sequence). CDR3 loop: CASSQEGLADSYEQYF. The DNA for the CDR3 is TGTGCCAGCAGCCAAGAAGGTCTAGCGGACTCCTACGAGCAGTACTTC.